This is a list of T cell receptor beta chains from one sample in a study of blood T cell repertoires in COVID-19. Assay: immunoSEQ multiplex PCR; the TCRdb copy retains only in-frame clones and omits some. The data show hundreds of thousands of clones, 70% to 90% seen once. The specimen sequenced was PBMCs or T cells enriched from blood (not recorded which). All receptors derive from a woman between 40 and 50 years old who had recovered from COVID-19. Each CDR3 is given with its conserved first and last residue. D genes are given only for firm matches. Clone sizes are given selectively: once, few, many, or a class where the clone is expanded.

size: NA
D: NA
J: TRBJ1-2
V: TRBV5-6
CDR3: CASSLLQGRAGYTF
DNA: TGTGCCAGCAGCTTGCTACAGGGACGGGCTGGCTACACCTTC

size: once
D: TRBD1
J: TRBJ2-7
V: TRBV28
CDR3: CASSFRDRFSYEQYF
DNA: TGTGCCAGCAGTTTCAGGGACAGGTTCTCCTACGAGCAGTACTTC

size: NA
D: NA
J: TRBJ2-7
V: TRBV5-8
CDR3: CASSGGLDYEQYF
DNA: TGTGCCAGCAGCGGGGGACTGGACTACGAGCAGTACTTC

size: NA
D: NA
J: TRBJ2-2
V: TRBV4-3
CDR3: CASSQGGLYTGELFF
DNA: TGCGCCAGCAGCCAGGGGGGGCTGTACACCGGGGAGCTGTTTTTT

size: NA
D: TRBD2
J: TRBJ2-7
V: TRBV27
CDR3: CASSPQEVAGTPYEQYF
DNA: TGTGCCAGCAGTCCTCAGGAGGTAGCGGGGACCCCCTACGAGCAGTACTTC

size: NA
D: NA
J: TRBJ2-1
V: TRBV24-1
CDR3: CATSDLRFGANEQFF
DNA: TGTGCCACCAGTGATTTGCGGTTCGGTGCCAATGAGCAGTTCTTC

size: NA
D: TRBD1
J: TRBJ1-2
V: TRBV29-1
CDR3: CSVRPGGKVNYGYTF
DNA: TGCAGCGTTCGGCCAGGGGGCAAAGTAAACTATGGCTACACCTTC

size: NA
D: NA
J: TRBJ2-7
V: TRBV15
CDR3: CATSRDPAYEQYF
DNA: TGTGCCACCAGCAGAGATCCGGCCTACGAGCAGTACTTC

size: NA
D: TRBD2
J: TRBJ2-7
V: TRBV7-6
CDR3: CASSPGGAGGPPYEQYF
DNA: TGTGCCAGCAGCCCCGGGGGAGCGGGAGGGCCCCCCTACGAGCAGTACTTC

size: NA
D: TRBD1
J: TRBJ1-6
V: TRBV7-3
CDR3: CASSFNGQGGSPLHF
DNA: TGTGCCAGCAGCTTCAACGGACAGGGGGGTTCACCCCTCCACTTT

size: NA
D: NA
J: TRBJ2-1
V: TRBV2
CDR3: CAGLRRRERGFDEQFF
DNA: TGTGCCGGACTCCGTAGGCGCGAAAGAGGTTTTGATGAGCAGTTCTTC

size: NA
D: NA
J: TRBJ2-3
V: TRBV7-2
CDR3: CASSNSGGGTQYF
DNA: TGTGCCAGCAGCAACTCCGGGGGTGGTACGCAGTATTTT

size: NA
D: TRBD1
J: TRBJ1-4
V: TRBV5-4
CDR3: CASSRYQGAWEKLFF
DNA: TGTGCCAGCAGCAGATACCAGGGGGCCTGGGAAAAACTGTTTTTT

size: NA
D: NA
J: TRBJ1-1
V: TRBV5-1
CDR3: CASSLYGEVGAFF
DNA: TGCGCCAGCAGCTTGTACGGCGAGGTGGGAGCTTTCTTT

size: NA
D: TRBD1
J: TRBJ1-1
V: TRBV28
CDR3: CASSGAGGTTEAFF
DNA: TGTGCCAGCAGTGGGGCAGGGGGCACAACTGAAGCTTTCTTT

size: NA
D: NA
J: TRBJ2-7
V: TRBV4-1
CDR3: CASSQDLWRIPYF
DNA: TGCGCCAGCAGCCAAGATCTATGGCGGATACCGTACTTC

size: few
D: TRBD2
J: TRBJ2-1
V: TRBV2
CDR3: CASSPAGAYNEQFF
DNA: TGTGCCAGCAGTCCAGCGGGAGCCTACAATGAGCAGTTCTTC

size: few
D: TRBD1
J: TRBJ2-7
V: TRBV7-9
CDR3: CASSWEGGDEQYF
DNA: TGTGCCAGCAGCTGGGAAGGGGGCGACGAGCAGTACTTC

size: NA
D: TRBD1
J: TRBJ2-7
V: TRBV7-9
CDR3: CASSPTGTGVHEQYF
DNA: TGTGCCAGCAGCCCGACCGGGACAGGTGTCCACGAGCAGTACTTC

size: NA
D: TRBD2
J: TRBJ2-1
V: TRBV7-9
CDR3: CASSLEGTSGSSYNEQFF
DNA: TGTGCCAGCAGCTTAGAGGGGACTAGCGGGAGCTCCTACAATGAGCAGTTCTTC

size: NA
D: NA
J: TRBJ2-7
V: TRBV12-3/TRBV12-4
CDR3: CASSSDWTYEQYF
DNA: TGTGCCAGCAGCTCGGACTGGACCTACGAGCAGTACTTC

size: few
D: TRBD1
J: TRBJ2-7
V: TRBV19
CDR3: CASSPGTGRSYEQYF
DNA: TGTGCCAGTAGTCCGGGGACAGGGCGCTCCTACGAGCAGTACTTC

size: NA
D: TRBD1
J: TRBJ1-5
V: TRBV24-1
CDR3: CATSDPGTVNQPQHF
DNA: TGTGCCACCTCCGACCCTGGGACAGTAAATCAGCCCCAGCATTTT

size: NA
D: NA
J: TRBJ1-1
V: TRBV5-4
CDR3: CASSFSQDDTEAFF
DNA: TGTGCCAGCAGCTTTTCCCAGGATGACACTGAAGCTTTCTTT

size: NA
D: TRBD2
J: TRBJ2-1
V: TRBV28
CDR3: CASSPFSGRATYNEQFF
DNA: TGTGCCAGCAGTCCGTTTAGCGGGAGGGCCACTTACAATGAGCAGTTCTTC

size: once
D: NA
J: TRBJ1-1
V: TRBV7-3
CDR3: CASSLTGGTPQLNTEAFF
DNA: TGTGCCAGCAGCTTAACCGGCGGGACCCCCCAACTAAACACTGAAGCTTTCTTT

size: NA
D: TRBD2
J: TRBJ2-1
V: TRBV28
CDR3: CASSFGGGGNEQFF
DNA: TGTGCCAGCAGTTTTGGTGGGGGGGGCAATGAGCAGTTCTTC

size: NA
D: NA
J: TRBJ2-1
V: TRBV28
CDR3: CASRGAPLSYNEQFF
DNA: TGTGCCAGCAGAGGGGCACCCCTCTCCTACAATGAGCAGTTCTTC

size: NA
D: TRBD1
J: TRBJ1-5
V: TRBV6-1
CDR3: CASSDPRGIQPQHF
DNA: TGTGCCAGCAGTGACCCCAGGGGGATCCAGCCCCAGCATTTT

size: NA
D: NA
J: TRBJ2-5
V: TRBV5-1
CDR3: CASSLAAGQETQYF
DNA: TGCGCCAGCAGCTTGGCGGCAGGCCAAGAGACCCAGTACTTC

size: once
D: NA
J: TRBJ2-3
V: TRBV21-1
CDR3: CASNKTRTDTQYF
DNA: TGTGCCAGCAACAAGACTCGCACAGATACGCAGTATTTT

size: NA
D: NA
J: TRBJ2-1
V: TRBV12-3/TRBV12-4
CDR3: CASSPDSDEQFF
DNA: TGTGCCAGCAGTCCGGACAGCGATGAGCAGTTCTTC

size: NA
D: TRBD1
J: TRBJ2-2
V: TRBV28
CDR3: CASSLWDRGRGELFF
DNA: TGTGCCAGCAGTTTATGGGACAGGGGGCGCGGGGAGCTGTTTTTT

size: NA
D: TRBD2
J: TRBJ2-5
V: TRBV30
CDR3: CAWSGILLAEQETQYF
DNA: TGTGCCTGGAGTGGAATCCTACTAGCGGAACAAGAGACCCAGTACTTC

size: NA
D: NA
J: TRBJ1-1
V: TRBV11-2
CDR3: CASSLNRPNTEAFF
DNA: TGTGCCAGCAGCTTAAACAGGCCGAATACTGAAGCTTTCTTT

size: NA
D: TRBD1
J: TRBJ1-2
V: TRBV6-5
CDR3: CASSSIGGTGRGYTF
DNA: TGTGCCAGCAGCTCCATCGGAGGGACAGGGAGAGGCTACACCTTC

size: NA
D: TRBD1
J: TRBJ1-4
V: TRBV18
CDR3: CASSTGTGGEKLFF
DNA: TGTGCCAGCTCAACCGGGACAGGAGGAGAAAAACTGTTTTTT

size: NA
D: NA
J: TRBJ1-5
V: TRBV11-2
CDR3: CASSLSGLGQPQHF
DNA: TGTGCCAGCAGCTTAAGTGGGCTTGGGCAGCCCCAGCATTTT

size: NA
D: NA
J: TRBJ1-1
V: TRBV7-2
CDR3: CASSLARQMNTEAFF
DNA: TGTGCCAGCAGCTTAGCGCGACAGATGAACACTGAAGCTTTCTTT

size: NA
D: NA
J: TRBJ1-5
V: TRBV30
CDR3: CAWITGFNQPQHF
DNA: TGTGCCTGGATCACCGGTTTTAATCAGCCCCAGCATTTT

size: NA
D: TRBD2
J: TRBJ2-5
V: TRBV19
CDR3: CASSPRGRAPETQYF
DNA: TGTGCCAGTAGTCCCCGGGGGAGGGCCCCAGAGACCCAGTACTTC

size: NA
D: NA
J: TRBJ1-2
V: TRBV7-3
CDR3: CASSSGYGYTF
DNA: TGTGCCAGCAGCTCGGGCTATGGCTACACCTTC

size: NA
D: TRBD1
J: TRBJ2-7
V: TRBV5-1
CDR3: CASSPGTGGDPYEQYF
DNA: TGCGCCAGCAGCCCAGGGACAGGGGGCGATCCCTACGAGCAGTACTTC

size: NA
D: TRBD1
J: TRBJ1-2
V: TRBV19
CDR3: CASSTPRGDLERYGYTF
DNA: TGTGCCAGTAGTACCCCCAGGGGGGACCTCGAACGGTATGGCTACACCTTC

size: NA
D: NA
J: TRBJ2-1
V: TRBV9
CDR3: CASSVGGEATSEQFF
DNA: TGTGCCAGCAGCGTAGGAGGAGAGGCCACTAGCGAGCAGTTCTTC

size: NA
D: NA
J: TRBJ2-2
V: TRBV9
CDR3: CASSSRKTQYWNTGELFF
DNA: TGTGCCAGCAGCTCACGGAAGACTCAGTACTGGAACACCGGGGAGCTGTTTTTT

size: NA
D: TRBD2
J: TRBJ2-5
V: TRBV19
CDR3: CASSPKAGLGETQYF
DNA: TGTGCCAGTAGCCCTAAAGCGGGATTGGGAGAGACCCAGTACTTC

size: NA
D: TRBD1
J: TRBJ1-2
V: TRBV2
CDR3: CASSEALRGRGRGYTF
DNA: TGTGCCAGCAGTGAAGCGCTTAGAGGCAGGGGGCGAGGCTACACCTTC

size: once
D: NA
J: TRBJ2-1
V: TRBV6-2/TRBV6-3
CDR3: CASSSATANNEQFF
DNA: TGTGCCAGCAGTTCGGCGACAGCCAACAATGAGCAGTTCTTC

size: NA
D: NA
J: TRBJ2-5
V: TRBV18
CDR3: CASSPSLEETQYF
DNA: TGTGCCAGCTCACCGTCACTAGAAGAGACCCAGTACTTC

size: NA
D: NA
J: TRBJ1-6
V: TRBV7-6
CDR3: CASSPVVPGNNSPLHF
DNA: TGTGCCAGCAGCCCAGTGGTCCCAGGGAATAATTCACCCCTCCACTTT